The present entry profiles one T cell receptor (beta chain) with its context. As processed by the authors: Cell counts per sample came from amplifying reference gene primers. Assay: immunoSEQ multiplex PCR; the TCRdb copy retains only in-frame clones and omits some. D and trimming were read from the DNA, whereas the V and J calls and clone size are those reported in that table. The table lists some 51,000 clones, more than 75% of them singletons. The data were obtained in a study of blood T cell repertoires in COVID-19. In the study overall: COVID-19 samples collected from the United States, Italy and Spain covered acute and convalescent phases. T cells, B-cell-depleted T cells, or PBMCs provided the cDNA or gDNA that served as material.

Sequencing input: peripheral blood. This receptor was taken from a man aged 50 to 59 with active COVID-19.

CDR3 in DNA: TGCGCCAGCAGCCCCCCCCCGTGGGGGAGGCCCGATACGCAGTATTTT. Translated, it gives CASSPPPWGRPDTQYF. The gene calls are TRBV4-3 and TRBJ2-3, with D maybe TRBD2 (6 bases). Trimming took 4 bases from V and 6 from J, leaving 20 bases between them. CDR3 length: 16 residues. Germline values: CDR1 LGHNA, CDR2 YSLEER.